This T cell receptor (beta chain) stems from a study of blood T cell repertoires in COVID-19. Participants came from about two dozen US areas, aged about 18 to 95 years. Donors of Cohort 3 who recovered were those that had two negative PCRs, clearance, or symptom resolution. This CDR3 has 12 amino acids. Deletions cut 4 bases from V and 10 bases from J, with 12 bases between. Germline CDR1 and CDR2: SGHDT and YYEEEE. Assay used: immunoSEQ multiplex PCR; TCRdb lists only in-frame clones, some missing. The data hold approximately 480,000 clones, with 87% observed a single time. This sequence joins TRBV5-6 and TRBJ2-1; weak D call: TRBD2 (5 bases). The specimen was PBMCs or T cells enriched from blood (not recorded which). This sequence originates from a woman under 30 who had recovered from COVID-19. CDR3 nucleotide sequence: TGTGCCAGCAGCCAGGACTGGCCGGAGCAGTTCTTC. Encoded protein: CASSQDWPEQFF.